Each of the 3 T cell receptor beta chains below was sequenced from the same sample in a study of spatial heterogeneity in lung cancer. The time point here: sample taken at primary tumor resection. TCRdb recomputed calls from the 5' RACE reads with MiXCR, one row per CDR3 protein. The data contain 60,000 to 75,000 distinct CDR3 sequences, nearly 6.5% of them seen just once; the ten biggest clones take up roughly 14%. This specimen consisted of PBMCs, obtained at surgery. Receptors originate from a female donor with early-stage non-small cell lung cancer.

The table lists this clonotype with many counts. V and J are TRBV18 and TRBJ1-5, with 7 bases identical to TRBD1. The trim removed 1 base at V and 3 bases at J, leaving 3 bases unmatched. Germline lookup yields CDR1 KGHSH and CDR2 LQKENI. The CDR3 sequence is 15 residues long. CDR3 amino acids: CASSPQQGSNQPQHF. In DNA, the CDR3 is TGTGCCAGCTCACCACAACAGGGGTCCAATCAGCCCCAGCATTTT.

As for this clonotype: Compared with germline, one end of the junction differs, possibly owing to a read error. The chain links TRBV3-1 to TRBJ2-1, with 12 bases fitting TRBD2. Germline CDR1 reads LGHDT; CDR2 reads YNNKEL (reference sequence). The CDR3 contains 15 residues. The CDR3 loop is CANSQPGLAGNEQFF. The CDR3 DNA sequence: TGTGCCAACAGCCAGCCGGGACTAGCGGGTAATGAGCAGTTCTTC.

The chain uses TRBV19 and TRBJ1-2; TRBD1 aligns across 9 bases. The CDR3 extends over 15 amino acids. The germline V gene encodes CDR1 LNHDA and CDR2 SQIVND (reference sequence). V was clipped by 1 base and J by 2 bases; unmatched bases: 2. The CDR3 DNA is TGTGCCAGTAGTATAGCGGGACAGGGCAACTATGGCTACACCTTC. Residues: CASSIAGQGNYGYTF. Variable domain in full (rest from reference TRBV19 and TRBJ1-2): DGGITQSPKYLFRKEGQNVTLSCEQNLNHDAMYWYRQDPGQGLRLIYYSQIVNDFQKGDIAEGYSVSREKKESFPLTVTSAQKNPTAFYLCASSIAGQGNYGYTFGSGTRLTVV.